This T cell receptor (beta chain) was observed in a study of blood T cell repertoires in COVID-19. Study as a whole: Sources were T cells, B-cell-depleted T cells, or PBMCs; the material itself was cDNA or gDNA.

Original data processing: Amplification of reference gene primers provided the estimated nucleated cell counts. Sequenced by immunoSEQ multiplex PCR; TCRdb stores in-frame clones only, minus some. That table furnishes V, J and clone size, whereas the DNA furnished D and trimming. The profile covers fewer than 40,000 clones, with 75% to 90% appearing a single time and roughly 24% taken by the ten largest. The specimen sequenced was peripheral blood. The TCR originated in a woman of 80 years or more with active or convalescent COVID-19.

DNA of the CDR3: TGTGCCAGCAGTCCCGGGACAGGCGGCTACAATGAGCAGTTCTTC. Encoded protein: CASSPGTGGYNEQFF. The chain employs TRBV28 and TRBJ2-1; 8 bases are a match to TRBD1. Per germline, CDR1 MDHEN and CDR2 SYDVKM. This CDR3 spans 15 amino acids. V trimming: 5 bases; J trimming: 3 bases; junction bases outside the gene matches: 6. The whole variable domain, filled in from reference TRBV28 and TRBJ2-1, reads DVKVTQSSRYLVKRTGEKVFLECVQDMDHENMFWYRQDPGLGLRLIYFSYDVKMKEKGDIPEGYSVSREKKERFSLILESASTNQTSMYLCASSPGTGGYNEQFFGPGTRLTVL.